The 21 T cell receptor beta chains presented below share a single source sample, sequenced in a study of beta chain features in type 1 diabetes (dated by TCRdb to the late 2010s). The library was prepared using the immunoSEQ multiplex PCR assay. The entire isolated RNA was reverse transcribed using the High Capacity cDNA Reverse Transcription Kit, and thus expressed TCRB transcripts were sequenced. TCRdb retrieved this table from immuneACCESS and kept in-frame rearrangements only. Not all clones are present; in checked studies, unresolved V genes account for under half, and no reason is known for the remainder. Here the sample has approximately 380,000 clones; more than 13% occur a single time. The ten most abundant clones make up roughly 0.017% of the sample. Sequenced input: naive CD4+ T cells from blood. Taken with the paper, the label for cell subset or site translates to: true naive CD4+ T cells. These receptors all stem from a woman younger than 35 in good health.

The genes are TRBV18 and TRBJ1-2; tentatively, D is TRBD1 (5 bases). Between the trimmed V and J ends, which lost 5 bases and 3 bases, there was a span of 10 bases. Germline V lookup: CDR1 KGHSH, CDR2 LQKENI. CDR3 length equals 13 residues. CDR3 in amino acids: CASSGQSDYGYTF. The CDR3 DNA is TGTGCCAGCTCAGGACAAAGCGACTATGGCTACACCTTC.

This clone appeared a few times. The chain has TRBV5-4 and TRBJ2-1, with 8 bases that match TRBD1. The CDR3 contains 16 residues. Germline V gene sequence: CDR1 SGHNT, CDR2 YYREEE (reference sequence). V shed 4 bases and J 6 bases; nucleotides not matched to a gene: 12. The CDR3 coding sequence is TGTGCCAGCAGCACCCGACAGGGGTGGGTGTCCAATGAGCAGTTCTTC. As protein: CASSTRQGWVSNEQFF.

The chain recombines TRBV5-1 with TRBJ2-5, with 7 bases that match TRBD1. CDR1 and CDR2 (germline): SGHRS, YFSETQ. The CDR3 is made up of 15 amino acids. V was pared by 5 bases and J by 5 bases, with 12 bases of the junction left unmatched. CDR3 nucleotide sequence: TGCGCCAGCAGTTTAACCCCGACAGGGCCGGAGACCCAGTACTTC. Amino acid sequence: CASSLTPTGPETQYF. The variable domain in full, completed from reference TRBV5-1 and TRBJ2-5, reads KAGVTQTPRYLIKTRGQQVTLSCSPISGHRSVSWYQQTPGQGLQFLFEYFSETQRNKGNFPGRFSGRQFSNSRSEMNVSTLELGDSALYLCASSLTPTGPETQYFGPGTRLLVL.

This clone has just a few counts. The rearrangement joins TRBV23-1 to TRBJ2-5; 9 bases line up with TRBD1. TRBV23-1 is noted as an ORF with a role that remains uncertain. Trimming removed 11 bases from V and 13 bases from J; junction bases left unmatched: 8. The CDR3 length is 10 residues. The CDR3 region is CARPGQGWYF. The CDR3 nucleotides are TGCGCCCGGCCGGGACAGGGTTGGTACTTC.

This sequence joins TRBV18 and TRBJ2-3, with D possibly matching TRBD2 (6 bases). Germline V gene data show CDR1 as KGHSH and CDR2 as LQKENI. Trimming removed 5 bases at V and 4 bases at J, with 13 bases between. The CDR3 covers 14 residues. The CDR3 loop reads CASSEGGGADTQYF. DNA of the CDR3: TGTGCCAGCTCAGAGGGAGGTGGCGCAGATACGCAGTATTTT.

This rearrangement joins TRBV30 to TRBJ1-4, with TRBD1 as a possible D gene (6 bases). The V and J ends lost 3 bases and 5 bases respectively, with 13 bases between them. Germline assignment: CDR1 GTSNPN and CDR2 SVGIG (reference sequence). The CDR3 extends over 14 amino acids. The CDR3 reads CAWRQDSANEKLFF. The CDR3 nucleotides are TGTGCCTGGAGACAGGACAGCGCGAATGAAAAACTGTTTTTT. Together with reference TRBV30 and TRBJ1-4, the CDR3 gives the full variable domain: SQTIHQWPATLVQPVGSPLSLECTVEGTSNPNLYWYRQAAGRGLQLLFYSVGIGQISSEVPQNLSASRPQDRQFILSSKKLLLSDSGFYLCAWRQDSANEKLFFGSGTQLSVL.

This chain links TRBV7-9 with TRBJ2-1, with 8 bases matching TRBD2. CDR3 size: 12 residues. V shed 5 bases, J shed 9 bases, and the junction held 3 bases outside the gene matches. Germline CDR1 reads SEHNR; CDR2 reads FQNEAQ (reference sequence). The CDR3 loop is CASSPGGGEQFF. The CDR3 DNA reads TGTGCCAGCAGCCCCGGGGGGGGTGAGCAGTTCTTC. Complete variable domain (other parts from reference TRBV7-9 and TRBJ2-1): DTGVSQNPRHKITKRGQNVTFRCDPISEHNRLYWYRQTLGQGPEFLTYFQNEAQLEKSRLLSDRFSAERPKGSFSTLEIQRTEQGDSAMYLCASSPGGGEQFFGPGTRLTVL.

This clone was detected a few times. The CDR3 bases are TGCAGCGTTGAGTTCGCAGGGGGCAAGAAATATGGCTACACCTTC. Residues: CSVEFAGGKKYGYTF. The chain recombines TRBV29-1 with TRBJ1-2; 8 bases line up with TRBD1. CDR1 SQVTM and CDR2 ANQGSEA come from the germline V gene. CDR3 length equals 15 residues. V lost 3 bases and J lost 5; bases outside the gene matches: 11.

The chain combines TRBV18 with TRBJ1-2; TRBD1 matches at 9 bases. After removal of 6 bases from V and 7 bases from J, the junction contained 9 bases not matched to a gene. The CDR3 has 14 amino acids. Per germline, CDR1 KGHSH and CDR2 LQKENI. CDR3: CASSGSGQGIGYTF. The CDR3 DNA reads TGTGCCAGCTCCGGCTCGGGACAGGGCATTGGCTACACCTTC. Together with reference TRBV18 and TRBJ1-2, the CDR3 gives the full variable domain: NAGVMQNPRHLVRRRGQEARLRCSPMKGHSHVYWYRQLPEEGLKFMVYLQKENIIDESGMPKERFSAEFPKEGPSILRIQQVVRGDSAAYFCASSGSGQGIGYTFGSGTRLTVV.

This clone was counted a few times. The gene calls are TRBV6-5 and TRBJ2-5; 8 positions match TRBD1. V was clipped by 2 bases and J by 5 bases; unmatched bases: 7. This CDR3 is built from 15 residues. The germline V gene encodes CDR1 MNHEY and CDR2 SVGAGI. The CDR3 loop is CASSYGGQGAETQYF. CDR3 nucleotides: TGTGCCAGCAGTTACGGGGGGCAGGGGGCTGAGACCCAGTACTTC.

This sequence joins TRBV7-9 and TRBJ1-1; TRBD1 matches at 7 bases. The germline CDR1 and CDR2 sequences are SEHNR and FQNEAQ (reference sequence). The CDR3 runs 15 residues. The ends lost 8 bases at V and 0 bases at J; junction bases unmatched: 9. The CDR3, as DNA: TGTGCCAGCTCCAAGAGGGGGCGGGTGAACACTGAAGCTTTCTTT. Protein: CASSKRGRVNTEAFF.

The chain recombines TRBV30 with TRBJ2-7, with D perhaps TRBD1 (6 bases). The CDR3 has 12 amino acids. Per the germline V gene, CDR1 is GTSNPN and CDR2 is SVGIG (reference sequence). CDR3 sequence (DNA): TGTGCAGCGGACAGAAGAACCTACGAGCAGTACTTC. Encoded protein: CAADRRTYEQYF. Drawing the rest from reference TRBV30 and TRBJ2-7, the complete variable domain is SQTIHQWPATLVQPVGSPLSLECTVEGTSNPNLYWYRQAAGRGLQLLFYSVGIGQISSEVPQNLSASRPQDRQFILSSKKLLLSDSGFYLCAADRRTYEQYFGPGTRLTVT.

This clone was recorded a few times. Here the CDR3 DNA reads TGTGCCAGCAGCTACCTCCCTGTCAGAGAGACCCAGTACTTC. It translates to CASSYLPVRETQYF. The chain links TRBV5-6 to TRBJ2-5; no clear D. The germline V gene encodes CDR1 SGHDT and CDR2 YYEEEE. CDR3 length equals 14 residues. Trimming took 3 bases from V and 4 from J, leaving 13 bases between them. Full variable domain (rest looked up from reference TRBV5-6 and TRBJ2-5): DAGVTQSPTHLIKTRGQQVTLRCSPKSGHDTVSWYQQALGQGPQFIFQYYEEEERQRGNFPDRFSGHQFPNYSSELNVNALLLGDSALYLCASSYLPVRETQYFGPGTRLLVL.

The chain carries TRBV28 and TRBJ1-2; 9 nucleotides match TRBD1. CDR3 length equals 14 residues. After removal of 3 bases from V and 6 bases from J, the junction contained 5 bases not matched to a gene. Germline CDR1 reads MDHEN; CDR2 reads SYDVKM. CDR3 sequence: CASSLRDRENGYTF. CDR3 sequence (DNA): TGTGCCAGCAGTTTGAGGGACAGGGAAAATGGCTACACCTTC.

This chain joins TRBV2 and TRBJ2-5, with 12 nucleotides matching TRBD2. Unmatched junction bases numbered 5, after V lost 8 bases and J lost 4 bases. The CDR3 has 14 amino acids. Germline CDR1 and CDR2: SNHLY and FYNNEI. The DNA of the CDR3 is TGTGCCAGCTCCGGGACTAGCGGGCGAGAGACCCAGTACTTC. This encodes CASSGTSGRETQYF. The whole variable domain, remainder taken from reference TRBV2 and TRBJ2-5, is EPEVTQTPSHQVTQMGQEVILRCVPISNHLYFYWYRQILGQKVEFLVSFYNNEISEKSEIFDDQFSVERPDGSNFTLKIRSTKLEDSAMYFCASSGTSGRETQYFGPGTRLLVL.

This clone has more than one count but fewer than ten. This chain connects TRBV11-2 to TRBJ2-3; D remains unclear. CDR3 length: 12 amino acids. CDR1 SGHAT and CDR2 FQNNGV come from the germline V gene. Trimming pared 1 base from V and 11 bases from J, leaving 10 bases between. CDR3 in DNA: TGTGCCAGCAGCTTAGGCACGAGAGAGCAGTATTTT. Its translation: CASSLGTREQYF. Full variable domain (missing parts from reference TRBV11-2 and TRBJ2-3): EAGVAQSPRYKIIEKRQSVAFWCNPISGHATLYWYQQILGQGPKLLIQFQNNGVVDDSQLPKDRFSAERLKGVDSTLKIQPAKLEDSAVYLCASSLGTREQYFGPGTRLTVL.

Only a few counts were recorded for this clone. This chain links TRBV2 with TRBJ1-2; 9 bases map to TRBD1. Germline V gives CDR1 SNHLY, CDR2 FYNNEI. This CDR3 is 15 amino acids long. The junction had 9 bases not matched to a gene; V was cut back by 2 bases and J by 8 bases. In nucleotides, the CDR3 is TGTGCCAGCAGTGAAACCCGGACAGGGGACGCCGGCTACACCTTC. Translating it yields CASSETRTGDAGYTF.

In its sample, this clone was seen a few times. At the DNA level, this CDR3 is encoded by other sequences in the same sample as well. The chain carries TRBV29-1 and TRBJ2-7; D is perhaps TRBD1 (6 bases). CDR1 and CDR2 from the germline V gene are SQVTM and ANQGSEA. V was shortened by 6 bases and J by 2 bases, with 11 bases between the two germline ends. The CDR3 is made up of 12 amino acids. The CDR3 nucleotides read TGCAGCGTGGGACAAACCCCCTACGAGCAGTACTTC. Protein sequence: CSVGQTPYEQYF.

This clone was seen a handful of times. V and J are TRBV10-3 and TRBJ1-1; maybe TRBD1 (6 bases). CDR1 ENHRY and CDR2 SYGVKD come from the germline V gene. Between the trimmed V and J ends, which lost 6 bases and 4 bases, there was a span of 15 bases. The CDR3 loop spans 14 amino acids. CDR3 bases: TGTGCCATCAGGGCAGGGGTACGGAGCACTGAAGCTTTCTTT. It codes for CAIRAGVRSTEAFF.

The chain uses TRBV5-4 and TRBJ2-3; D perhaps matches TRBD2 (5 bases). Germline V gene sequence: CDR1 SGHNT, CDR2 YYREEE (reference sequence). V was clipped by 2 bases and J by 0 bases, with 7 bases between them. This CDR3 spans 14 amino acids. In DNA, the CDR3 is TGTGCCAGCAGCTTCCGGGGTAGCACAGATACGCAGTATTTT. It translates to CASSFRGSTDTQYF.

This clone was seen a few times. The sample has other DNA sequences that encode this CDR3 too. The V call is TRBV28, the J call TRBJ2-7; the D gene is possibly TRBD2 (6 bases). Trimming cost V 3 bases and J 6 bases, with 6 bases left between them. Germline-derived CDR1 and CDR2 are MDHEN and SYDVKM. The CDR3 runs 11 residues. CDR3 loop: CASSLGGEQYF. CDR3 bases: TGTGCCAGCAGTTTGGGGGGCGAGCAGTACTTC.